This T cell receptor beta chain was sequenced in a study of tumor-infiltrating lymphocytes in primary liver carcinoma. Study as a whole: Primary liver carcinoma, confirmed by histopathology, was surgically resected. General study results and limits: Significantly greater top-250-clone fractions characterized tumors relative to blood (p = 0.039).

This CDR3 has 13 residues. Germline-derived CDR1 and CDR2 are SGHKS and YYEKEE (reference sequence). Unsorted whole blood supplied the RNA, and germline DNA was extracted too. As to this clonotype: Its antigen is undetermined. This may be a read error, as it is one base from a much larger clone.

From around 500 ng total RNA, TCR beta cDNA was generated with a primer in the constant region. It was through three nested multiplex PCR rounds of slightly modified ARM-PCR that TCR beta libraries arose. Two initial PCR rounds of 10 to 11 cycles each paired TRBV1-TRBV30 forward primers with a C-beta reverse primer. TCRdb ran MiXCR on the multiplex PCR reads and lists one entry per CDR3 protein. The data show about 320,000 distinct CDR3 sequences, nearly 60% seen once. The chain couples TRBV5-5 to TRBJ2-5; D gene unclear. The sequenced sample consisted of peripheral blood. The receptor comes from a woman under 40 with primary liver carcinoma and hepatitis B virus infection. For the CDR3, the DNA is TGTGCCACCAGCTTGTTTTTATCGGAGACCCAGTACTTC. Translated: CATSLFLSETQYF.